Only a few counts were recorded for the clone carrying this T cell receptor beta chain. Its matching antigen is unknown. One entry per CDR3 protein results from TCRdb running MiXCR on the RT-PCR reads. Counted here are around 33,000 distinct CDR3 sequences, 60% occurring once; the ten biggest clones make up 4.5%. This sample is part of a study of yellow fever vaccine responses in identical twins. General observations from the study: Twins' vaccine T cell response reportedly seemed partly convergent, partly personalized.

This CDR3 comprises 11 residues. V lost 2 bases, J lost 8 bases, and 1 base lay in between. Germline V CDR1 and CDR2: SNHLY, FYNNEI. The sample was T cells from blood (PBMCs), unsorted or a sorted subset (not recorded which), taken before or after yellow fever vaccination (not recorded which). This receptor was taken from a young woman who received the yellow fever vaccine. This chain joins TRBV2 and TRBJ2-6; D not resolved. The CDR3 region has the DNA TGTGCCAGCAGTGAACCCAACGTCCTGACTTTC. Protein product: CASSEPNVLTF.